A single sample gave rise to the 26 T cell receptor beta chains below, sequenced in a study of lymphopenia after photon versus proton radiotherapy. Sequencing used immunoSEQ multiplex PCR; TCRdb keeps in-frame clones, though not all of them. The sample consists of 40,000 to 45,000 clones, around 81% of them appearing once. The sample here was peripheral blood, taken from a patient treated with proton-based radiotherapy. Receptors originate from a woman aged 70-85 years with pancreatic cancer.

As regards this clone: The junction departs from the called germline gene at one end, perhaps through a read error. The chain couples TRBV27 to TRBJ2-7; D remains unclear. This CDR3 is built from 13 residues. Germline lookup yields CDR1 MNHEY and CDR2 SMNVEV (reference sequence). CDR3 coding DNA: TGTGCCAGCAGTTTGACTCCCACCTACCAGCAGTACTTC. Its protein is CASSLTPTYQQYF.

The chain links TRBV7-6 to TRBJ2-1; the D is unclear. The V gene's germline CDR1 is SGHVS and CDR2 FNYEAQ. The CDR3 length is 16 residues. With 1 base removed from V and 4 bases from J, the gap between germline ends came to 14 bases. This CDR3 is CASSLERSRAYNEQFF. The CDR3 nucleotides are TGTGCCAGCAGCTTAGAACGCAGCCGAGCATACAATGAGCAGTTCTTC.

The chain carries TRBV5-6 and TRBJ1-5; D is unclear. The V end lost 0 bases, the J end lost 2 bases, and 6 bases lay between the germline ends. The CDR3 runs 14 residues. Germline lookup yields CDR1 SGHDT and CDR2 YYEEEE. The CDR3 region has the DNA TGTGCCAGCAGCTTGGCCGACCGCAATCAGCCCCAGCATTTT. Its protein is CASSLADRNQPQHF.

The chain carries TRBV18 and TRBJ1-4; D remains unclear. The CDR3 consists of 14 residues. Trimming shortened V by 3 bases and J by 4 bases, and 9 bases separated the two germline ends. Germline V gene lookup returns CDR1 KGHSH and CDR2 LQKENI. As DNA, the CDR3 is TGTGCCAGCTCACCGGACGCAAGTAATGAAAAACTGTTTTTT. This encodes CASSPDASNEKLFF.

The chain recombines TRBV18 with TRBJ1-1; D may be TRBD1 (6 bases). This CDR3 contains 16 residues. CDR1 KGHSH and CDR2 LQKENI come from the germline V gene. The V gene lost 3 bases and the J gene lost 2 bases, with 16 bases spanning the gap. Here the CDR3 reads CASSPTIGGENTEAFF. DNA for the CDR3: TGTGCCAGCTCACCGACTATCGGGGGCGAAAACACTGAAGCTTTCTTT.

This chain uses TRBV30 with TRBJ2-2; maybe TRBD2 (6 bases). CDR1 GTSNPN and CDR2 SVGIG come from the germline V gene (reference sequence). CDR3 length: 14 amino acids. The V end was cut by 4 bases, the J end by 3 bases, with 12 bases between. The CDR3 is CAWTIGGDTGELFF. DNA for the CDR3: TGTGCCTGGACCATAGGAGGGGACACCGGGGAGCTGTTTTTT.

The rearrangement uses TRBV6-1 and TRBJ2-5, with 10 bases fitting TRBD2. From germline, CDR1 is MNHNS and CDR2 SASEGT. The CDR3 totals 14 residues. Trimming took 7 bases from V and 4 from J; bases not matched to a gene: 6. CDR3 protein: CASNPAGGRETQYF. CDR3 DNA: TGTGCCAGCAACCCAGCGGGAGGGAGAGAGACCCAGTACTTC.

The J gene is TRBJ2-4, the V gene TRBV19; TRBD1 agrees at 9 bases. The germline gives CDR1 LNHDA, CDR2 SQIVND (reference sequence). The CDR3 is 13 residues long. The V segment lost 9 bases and the J segment 8 bases; nucleotides outside the gene matches: 8. CDR3 in amino acids: CASTGGDWHIQYF. Here the CDR3 DNA reads TGTGCCAGCACAGGGGGCGATTGGCACATTCAGTACTTC. The full variable domain, its missing parts supplied by reference TRBV19 and TRBJ2-4, is DGGITQSPKYLFRKEGQNVTLSCEQNLNHDAMYWYRQDPGQGLRLIYYSQIVNDFQKGDIAEGYSVSREKKESFPLTVTSAQKNPTAFYLCASTGGDWHIQYFGAGTRLSVL.

A word on this clone: At one boundary the junction diverges from the germline segment, which might be a read error. The chain uses TRBV19 and TRBJ2-7, with a possible D match to TRBD1 (6 bases). The CDR3 totals 13 residues. Germline V lookup: CDR1 LNHDA, CDR2 SQIVND (reference sequence). CDR3 in amino acids: CASRPGTSSEQYF. As DNA, the CDR3 is TGTGCCAGTAGACCGGGGACATCCTCCGAGCAGTACTTC.

This clone counts as medium-sized. The gene calls are TRBV27 and TRBJ1-3; D perhaps matches TRBD1 (6 bases). Trimming took 11 bases from V and 7 from J, leaving 21 bases between them. This CDR3 is built from 14 residues. The germline CDR1 and CDR2 sequences are MNHEY and SMNVEV (reference sequence). In nucleotides, the CDR3 is TGTGCCTCCAGCCCCGGGACAACGAGGAACACCATATATTTT. It specifies CASSPGTTRNTIYF.

This clone was detected once. The V gene is TRBV27, the J gene TRBJ2-5; D is undetermined. The V gene's germline CDR1 is MNHEY and CDR2 SMNVEV (reference sequence). This CDR3 has 13 residues. V was cut by 3 bases and J by 6 bases, with 11 bases left in between. This CDR3 is CASSLAGPKTQYF. CDR3 DNA: TGTGCCAGCAGTTTGGCCGGTCCAAAGACCCAGTACTTC.

This clone was observed once. This chain joins TRBV6-5 and TRBJ2-1; D unresolved. The germline gives CDR1 MNHEY, CDR2 SVGAGI. V lost 6 bases to trimming and J lost 5 bases, with 5 bases between them. The CDR3 extends over 11 amino acids. This chain's CDR3 is CASSQNNEQFF. The CDR3 nucleotides are TGTGCCAGCAGCCAGAACAATGAGCAGTTCTTC.

This chain uses TRBV19 with TRBJ1-2; 10 bases align to TRBD1. This CDR3 is 15 amino acids long. V was clipped by 7 bases and J by 6 bases; unmatched bases: 11. Germline V lookup: CDR1 LNHDA, CDR2 SQIVND (reference sequence). CDR3 coding DNA: TGTGCCAGTACCCCGACAGGGGGCGGTTGGAATGGCTACACCTTC. This translates into CASTPTGGGWNGYTF.

The chain couples TRBV5-4 to TRBJ1-2; tentatively, D is TRBD1 (5 bases). V lost 0 bases and J lost 4, with 28 bases in between. CDR1 SGHNT and CDR2 YYREEE come from the germline V gene (reference sequence). The CDR3 spans 20 residues. The CDR3 sequence: CASSLAIPGQSANILYGYTF. The CDR3 DNA reads TGTGCCAGCAGCTTGGCCATCCCAGGGCAGTCGGCGAATATACTCTATGGCTACACCTTC.

The genes are TRBV19 and TRBJ2-3; the D gene could be TRBD1 or TRBD2 (6 bases each). This CDR3 region has 15 residues. The ends were cut back, 8 bases at V and 3 bases at J, with 18 bases in the middle. CDR1 LNHDA and CDR2 SQIVND come from the germline V gene (reference sequence). DNA of the CDR3: TGTGCCAGTCGGGGGCGGTGGGAGACGACAGATACGCAGTATTTT. Translating gives CASRGRWETTDTQYF.

The CDR3 nucleotides are TGTGCCAGCAGCCCTAGCGGGAGGGATGGGAATGAGCAGTTCTTC. It encodes CASSPSGRDGNEQFF. The rearrangement uses TRBV7-3 and TRBJ2-1; 12 bases map to TRBD2. The CDR3 contains 15 residues. CDR1 is SGHTA, CDR2 FQGTGA, per germline. J lost 7 bases, V lost 5 bases, and 6 bases had no gene match.

J is TRBJ2-1 and V is TRBV5-1, with 12 bases identical to TRBD2. V was clipped by 4 bases and J by 5 bases; unmatched bases: 4. Germline loops: CDR1 SGHRS, CDR2 YFSETQ. CDR3 size: 15 residues. DNA for the CDR3: TGCGCCAGCAGCCTCACTAGCGGGAGGCACAATGAGCAGTTCTTC. Translated, it gives CASSLTSGRHNEQFF.

The V and J genes are TRBV4-2 and TRBJ2-2; D gene uncertain. CDR3 size: 18 residues. V gave up 0 bases and J gave up 1 base, with 15 bases separating them. The germline V gene encodes CDR1 LGHNA and CDR2 YNFKEQ. The CDR3 loop is CASSQDRWAGVNTGELFF. The DNA of the CDR3 is TGTGCCAGCAGCCAAGATCGCTGGGCCGGAGTGAACACCGGGGAGCTGTTTTTT.

The chain recombines TRBV5-1 with TRBJ2-1; TRBD1 agrees at 10 bases. CDR3 size: 16 residues. J lost 9 bases, V lost 2 bases, and 11 bases had no gene match. CDR1 is SGHRS and CDR2 is YFSETQ in the germline V gene. The CDR3: CASSFAGTGDLIEQFF. The DNA for the CDR3 is TGCGCCAGCAGCTTTGCGGGGACAGGGGACCTAATTGAGCAGTTCTTC. Variable domain in full (rest from reference TRBV5-1 and TRBJ2-1): KAGVTQTPRYLIKTRGQQVTLSCSPISGHRSVSWYQQTPGQGLQFLFEYFSETQRNKGNFPGRFSGRQFSNSRSEMNVSTLELGDSALYLCASSFAGTGDLIEQFFGPGTRLTVL.

The rearrangement uses TRBV4-3 and TRBJ2-3; maybe TRBD1 (5 bases). CDR3 length equals 15 residues. Trimming removed 0 bases at V and 1 base at J, with 8 bases between. Germline V gives CDR1 LGHNA, CDR2 YSLEER. The CDR3 nucleotides are TGCGCCAGCAGCCAAGATTGGGGCGGCACAGATACGCAGTATTTT. Residues: CASSQDWGGTDTQYF.

As regards this clone: The germline gene is not matched at one end of the junction; a read error may be the cause. The genes are TRBV7-7 and TRBJ2-1; D ambiguous. In germline, CDR1 is SSHAT, CDR2 FNYEAQ (reference sequence). This CDR3 has 14 residues. The CDR3 sequence is CASSLGLQYNEQFF. The CDR3 DNA sequence: TGTGCTAGCAGCTTAGGCCTTCAGTACAATGAGCAGTTCTTC.

The chain uses TRBV28 and TRBJ2-1, with 10 bases aligning to TRBD2. CDR1 is MDHEN and CDR2 is SYDVKM in the germline V gene. The J segment lost 7 bases and the V segment lost 10 bases, leaving 7 bases of the junction unmatched. This CDR3 has 13 amino acids. CDR3 sequence reads: CATATSGLNEQFF. The CDR3 DNA reads as TGTGCCACTGCGACTAGCGGGCTGAATGAGCAGTTCTTC.

This rearrangement joins TRBV7-9 to TRBJ1-1, with a weak D call TRBD1 (6 bases). Germline V gene sequence: CDR1 SEHNR, CDR2 FQNEAQ (reference sequence). This CDR3 comprises 14 residues. Trimming left V 2 bases short and J 0 bases short, with 7 bases between. The CDR3 reads CASSLRGMNTEAFF. The CDR3 bases are TGTGCCAGCAGCTTAAGGGGGATGAACACTGAAGCTTTCTTT.

This clone was observed a handful of times. This chain links TRBV28 with TRBJ2-7; D possibly corresponds to TRBD2 (6 bases). CDR3 length: 15 amino acids. Germline CDR1 MDHEN, CDR2 SYDVKM. Trimming took off 3 bases at V and 3 bases at J, with 15 bases between the two ends. CDR3 coding DNA: TGTGCCAGCAGTTTGGGCGGGACTGGTGGCTACGAGCAGTACTTC. This gives the protein CASSLGGTGGYEQYF.

This chain uses TRBV1 with TRBJ2-5; the DNA was not compared with TRBD2, the D call given in the table. TRBV1 is a pseudogene. The CDR3 has 15 residues. CDR3 region: CTSTPGLAGQETQYF. The CDR3 nucleotides are TGCACCAGCACTCCGGGACTAGCGGGACAAGAGACCCAGTACTTC.

The rearrangement uses TRBV2 and TRBJ1-2; D is possibly TRBD1 (5 bases). The CDR3 sequence is 13 residues long. Trimming stripped 7 bases from V and 4 bases from J, with 13 bases between. Germline values: CDR1 SNHLY, CDR2 FYNNEI. CDR3: CASTTGTGYGYTF. The CDR3 nucleotides are TGTGCCAGCACAACCGGGACGGGCTATGGCTACACCTTC.